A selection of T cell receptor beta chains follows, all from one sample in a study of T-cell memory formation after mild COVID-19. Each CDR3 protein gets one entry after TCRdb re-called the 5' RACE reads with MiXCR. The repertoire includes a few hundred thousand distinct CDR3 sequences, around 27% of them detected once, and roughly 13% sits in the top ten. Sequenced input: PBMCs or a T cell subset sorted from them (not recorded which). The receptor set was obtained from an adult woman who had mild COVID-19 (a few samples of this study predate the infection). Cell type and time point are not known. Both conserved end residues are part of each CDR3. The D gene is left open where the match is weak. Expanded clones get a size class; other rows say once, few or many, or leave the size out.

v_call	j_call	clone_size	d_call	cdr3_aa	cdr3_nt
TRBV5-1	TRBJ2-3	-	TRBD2	CASSSALAGGHTDTQYF	TGCGCCAGCAGCTCGGCACTAGCGGGGGGACACACAGATACGCAGTATTTT
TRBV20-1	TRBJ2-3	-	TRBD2	CSGAGGPNTDTQYF	TGCAGTGGAGCGGGAGGGCCGAACACAGATACGCAGTATTTT
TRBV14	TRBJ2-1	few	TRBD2	CASSQVFRLAGGEQFF	TGTGCCAGCAGCCAAGTATTTCGACTAGCGGGAGGTGAGCAGTTCTTC
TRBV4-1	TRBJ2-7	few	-	CASSQVTGPEQYF	TGCGCCAGCAGCCAAGTTACAGGGCCCGAGCAGTACTTC
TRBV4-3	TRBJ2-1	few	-	CASSTEDPYNEQFF	TGCGCCAGCAGCACCGAGGACCCGTACAATGAGCAGTTCTTC
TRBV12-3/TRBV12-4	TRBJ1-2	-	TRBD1	CASSSFLGTGVSYTF	TGTGCCAGCAGTTCCTTTCTCGGGACAGGGGTCTCCTACACCTTC
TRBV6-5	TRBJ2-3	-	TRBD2	CASSLSGKDTQYF	TGTGCCAGCAGCCTAAGCGGGAAAGATACGCAGTATTTT
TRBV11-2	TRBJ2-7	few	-	CASSQRQYEQYF	TGTGCCAGCAGCCAGAGACAGTACGAGCAGTACTTC
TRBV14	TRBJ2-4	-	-	CASSPSGTGNIQYF	TGTGCCAGCAGCCCCTCGGGAACGGGAAACATTCAGTACTTC
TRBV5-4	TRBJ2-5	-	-	CASSPRGPSQTDF	TGTGCCAGCAGCCCCAGGGGTCCCAGTCAGACAGACTTC
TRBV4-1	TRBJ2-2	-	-	CASNLQGGGELFF	TGCGCCAGCAACCTACAGGGTGGCGGGGAGCTGTTTTTT
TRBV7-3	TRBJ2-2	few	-	CASSPRVANTGELFF	TGTGCCAGCAGCCCCCGGGTGGCGAACACCGGGGAGCTGTTTTTT
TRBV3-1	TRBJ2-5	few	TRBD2	CASSQERLAGGETQYF	TGTGCCAGCAGCCAAGAGCGGCTAGCGGGAGGGGAGACCCAGTACTTC
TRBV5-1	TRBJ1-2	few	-	CASSAGDYGYTF	TGCGCCAGCAGCGCAGGGGACTATGGCTACACCTTC
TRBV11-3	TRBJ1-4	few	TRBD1	CASSLRLGTGGEKLFF	TGTGCCAGCAGCTTAAGGCTCGGGACAGGGGGCGAAAAACTGTTTTTT
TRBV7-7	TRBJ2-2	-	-	CASSPVGGSTGELFF	TGTGCCAGCAGCCCCGTGGGGGGCAGCACCGGGGAGCTGTTTTTT
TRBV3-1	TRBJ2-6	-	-	CASSQFILGPGANVLTF	TGTGCCAGCAGCCAATTCATCCTAGGCCCTGGGGCCAACGTCCTGACTTTC
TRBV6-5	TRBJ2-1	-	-	CASRREIGEQFF	TGTGCCAGCAGACGGGAGATAGGCGAGCAGTTCTTC
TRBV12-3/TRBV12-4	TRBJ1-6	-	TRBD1	CASSPPGQGYNSPLHF	TGTGCCAGCAGTCCACCGGGACAGGGGTATAATTCACCCCTCCACTTT
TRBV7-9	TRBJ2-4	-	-	CASSARTKNIQYF	TGTGCCAGCAGCGCCCGAACCAAAAACATTCAGTACTTC
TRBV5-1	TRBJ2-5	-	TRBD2	CASSLGGGRQETQYF	TGCGCCAGCAGCTTGGGCGGGGGAAGACAAGAGACCCAGTACTTC
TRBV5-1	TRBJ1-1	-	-	CASSYEGMNTEAFF	TGCGCCAGCAGCTACGAGGGAATGAACACTGAAGCTTTCTTT
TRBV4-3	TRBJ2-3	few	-	CASSQDVGLGSDTQYF	TGCGCCAGCAGCCAAGATGTCGGGCTAGGCTCAGATACGCAGTATTTT
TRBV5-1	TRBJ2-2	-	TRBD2	CASSARTSANTGELFF	TGCGCCAGCAGCGCTCGGACTAGCGCGAACACCGGGGAGCTGTTTTTT
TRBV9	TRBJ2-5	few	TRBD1	CASSGGQGGQETQYF	TGTGCCAGCAGCGGCGGACAGGGGGGCCAAGAGACCCAGTACTTC
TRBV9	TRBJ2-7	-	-	CASSPPDSISRGYEQYF	TGTGCCAGCAGCCCCCCGGACAGCATCTCTAGAGGCTACGAGCAGTACTTC
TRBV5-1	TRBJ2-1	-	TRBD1	CASSWGTGGYEQFF	TGCGCCAGCAGCTGGGGGACAGGGGGCTACGAGCAGTTCTTC
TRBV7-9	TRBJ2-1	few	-	CASSLSGQGFRSSYNEQFF	TGTGCCAGCAGCTTAAGTGGCCAGGGATTTCGTTCTTCCTACAATGAGCAGTTCTTC
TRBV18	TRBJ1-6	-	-	CASSPSLGRANSPLHF	TGTGCCAGCTCACCTAGCCTGGGCAGGGCTAATTCACCCCTCCACTTT
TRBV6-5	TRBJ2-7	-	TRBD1	CASSYSGTGTYEQYF	TGTGCCAGCAGTTACTCCGGGACAGGGACCTACGAGCAGTACTTC
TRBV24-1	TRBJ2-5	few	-	CATSDHSGQAEETQYF	TGTGCCACCAGTGATCATTCGGGACAAGCAGAAGAGACCCAGTACTTC
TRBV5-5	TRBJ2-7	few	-	CASSLEGQSIEQYF	TGTGCCAGCAGCTTGGAGGGCCAATCTATCGAGCAGTACTTC
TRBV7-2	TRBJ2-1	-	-	CASSRRGSSYNEQFF	TGTGCCAGCAGCAGACGGGGGAGCTCCTACAATGAGCAGTTCTTC
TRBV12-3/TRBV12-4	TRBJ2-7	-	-	CASSQYTAEQYF	TGTGCCAGCAGTCAATACACGGCCGAGCAGTACTTC
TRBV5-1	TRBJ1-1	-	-	CASSLAGFNTEAFF	TGCGCCAGCAGCTTGGCAGGTTTCAACACTGAAGCTTTCTTT
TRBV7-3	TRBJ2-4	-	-	CASSPEPRRQYF	TGTGCCAGCAGCCCCGAGCCCAGGAGACAGTACTTC
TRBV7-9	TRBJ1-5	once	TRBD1	CASSLVGGTDSNQPQHF	TGTGCCAGCAGCTTAGTAGGAGGGACAGATAGCAATCAGCCCCAGCATTTT
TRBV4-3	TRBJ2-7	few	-	CASSQKTGHYEQYF	TGCGCCAGCAGCCAAAAAACAGGACACTACGAGCAGTACTTC
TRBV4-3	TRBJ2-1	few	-	CASSQELRLNYNEQFF	TGCGCCAGCAGCCAAGAGTTACGACTAAACTACAATGAGCAGTTCTTC
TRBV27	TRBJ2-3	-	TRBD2	CASSVLTSGSTDTQYF	TGTGCCAGCAGTGTACTAACTAGCGGGAGCACAGATACGCAGTATTTT
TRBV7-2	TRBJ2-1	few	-	CASSLDRVTYNEQFF	TGTGCCAGCAGCTTAGACAGGGTGACCTACAATGAGCAGTTCTTC
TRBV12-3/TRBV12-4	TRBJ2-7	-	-	CASSYPASEQYF	TGTGCCAGCAGTTACCCCGCAAGCGAGCAGTACTTC
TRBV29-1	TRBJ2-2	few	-	CSVDQGNAGELFF	TGCAGCGTTGACCAGGGGAACGCCGGGGAGCTGTTTTTT